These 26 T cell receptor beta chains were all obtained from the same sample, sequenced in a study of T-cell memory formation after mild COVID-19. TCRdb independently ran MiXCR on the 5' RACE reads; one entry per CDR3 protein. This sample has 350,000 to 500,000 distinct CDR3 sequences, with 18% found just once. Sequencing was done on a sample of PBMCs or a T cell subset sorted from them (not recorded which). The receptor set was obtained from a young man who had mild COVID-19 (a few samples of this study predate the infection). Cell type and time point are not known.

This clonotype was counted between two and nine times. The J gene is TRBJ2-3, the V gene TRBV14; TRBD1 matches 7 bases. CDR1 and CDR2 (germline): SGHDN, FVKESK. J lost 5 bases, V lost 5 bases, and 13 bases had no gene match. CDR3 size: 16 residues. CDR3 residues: CASSEYSGGMGDTQYF. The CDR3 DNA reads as TGTGCCAGCAGCGAATATTCAGGGGGTATGGGAGATACGCAGTATTTT.

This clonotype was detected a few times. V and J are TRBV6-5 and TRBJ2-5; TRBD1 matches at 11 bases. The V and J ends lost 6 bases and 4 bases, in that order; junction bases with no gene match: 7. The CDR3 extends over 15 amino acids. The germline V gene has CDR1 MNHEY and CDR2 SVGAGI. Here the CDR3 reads CASRSTGTGGETQYF. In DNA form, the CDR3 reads TGTGCCAGCAGGTCGACCGGGACAGGGGGAGAGACCCAGTACTTC.

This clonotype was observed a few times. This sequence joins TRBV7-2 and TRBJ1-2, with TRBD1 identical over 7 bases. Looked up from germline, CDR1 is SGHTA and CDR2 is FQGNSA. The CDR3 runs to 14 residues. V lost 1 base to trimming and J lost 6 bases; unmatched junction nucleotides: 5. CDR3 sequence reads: CASSLVSQGDGYTF. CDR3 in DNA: TGTGCCAGCAGCTTAGTCAGTCAGGGGGATGGCTACACCTTC. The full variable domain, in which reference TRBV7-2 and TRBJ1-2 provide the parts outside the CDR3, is GAGVSQSPSNKVTEKGKDVELRCDPISGHTALYWYRQSLGQGLEFLIYFQGNSAPDKSGLPSDRFSAERTGGSVSTLTIQRTQQEDSAVYLCASSLVSQGDGYTFGSGTRLTVV.

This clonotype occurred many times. The CDR3 protein is CASSLLPQETQYF. The CDR3 coding sequence is TGTGCCAGCAGCCTCCTACCCCAAGAGACCCAGTACTTC. This sequence joins TRBV7-2 and TRBJ2-5, with D unclear. V lost 5 bases, J lost 1 base, and 8 bases lay in between. The CDR3 loop spans 13 amino acids. Germline loops: CDR1 SGHTA, CDR2 FQGNSA.

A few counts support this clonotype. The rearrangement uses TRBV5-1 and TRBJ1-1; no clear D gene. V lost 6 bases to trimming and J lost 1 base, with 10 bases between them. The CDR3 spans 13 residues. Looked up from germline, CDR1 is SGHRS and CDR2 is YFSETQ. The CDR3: CASTLRENTEAFF. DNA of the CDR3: TGCGCCAGCACCCTTCGGGAGAACACTGAAGCTTTCTTT.

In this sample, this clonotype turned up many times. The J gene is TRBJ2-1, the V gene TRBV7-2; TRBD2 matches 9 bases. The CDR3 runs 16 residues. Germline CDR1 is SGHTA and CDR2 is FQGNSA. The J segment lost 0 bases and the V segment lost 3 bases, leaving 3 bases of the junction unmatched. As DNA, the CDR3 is TGTGCCAGCAGCTTCCTAGCGGGGAGCTCCTACAATGAGCAGTTCTTC. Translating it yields CASSFLAGSSYNEQFF.

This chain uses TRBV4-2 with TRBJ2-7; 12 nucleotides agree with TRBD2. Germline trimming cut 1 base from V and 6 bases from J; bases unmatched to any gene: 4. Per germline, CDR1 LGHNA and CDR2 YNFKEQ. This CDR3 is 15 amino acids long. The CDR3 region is CASSQASGGASEQYF. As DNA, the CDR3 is TGTGCCAGCAGCCAAGCTAGCGGGGGGGCGAGCGAGCAGTACTTC.

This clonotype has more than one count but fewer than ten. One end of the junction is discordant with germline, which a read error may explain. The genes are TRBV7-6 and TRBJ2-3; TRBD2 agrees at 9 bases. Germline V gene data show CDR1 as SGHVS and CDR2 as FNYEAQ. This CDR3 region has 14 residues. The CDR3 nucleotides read TGTGCCAGCAGCGTAGCGGGGGAGGTAGATACGCAGTATTTT. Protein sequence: CASSVAGEVDTQYF.

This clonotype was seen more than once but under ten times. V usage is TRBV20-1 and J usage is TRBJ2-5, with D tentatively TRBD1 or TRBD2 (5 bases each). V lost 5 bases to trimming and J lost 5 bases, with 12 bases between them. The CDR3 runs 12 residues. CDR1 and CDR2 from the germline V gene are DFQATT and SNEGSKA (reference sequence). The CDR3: CSAVDGAETQYF. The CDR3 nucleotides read TGCAGTGCTGTGGACGGGGCGGAGACCCAGTACTTC.

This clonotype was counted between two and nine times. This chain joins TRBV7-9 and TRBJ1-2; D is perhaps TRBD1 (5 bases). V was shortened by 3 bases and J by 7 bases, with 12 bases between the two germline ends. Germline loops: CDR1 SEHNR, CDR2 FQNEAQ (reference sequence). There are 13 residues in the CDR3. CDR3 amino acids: CASSFGGVPGYTF. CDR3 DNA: TGTGCCAGCAGCTTTGGGGGGGTTCCTGGCTACACCTTC.

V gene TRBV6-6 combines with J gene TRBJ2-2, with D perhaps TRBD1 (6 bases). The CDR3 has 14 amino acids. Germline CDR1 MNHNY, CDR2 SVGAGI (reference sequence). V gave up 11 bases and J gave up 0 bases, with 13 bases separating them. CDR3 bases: TGTGCCGGAGCACGGACAGCGAACACCGGGGAGCTGTTTTTT. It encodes CAGARTANTGELFF.

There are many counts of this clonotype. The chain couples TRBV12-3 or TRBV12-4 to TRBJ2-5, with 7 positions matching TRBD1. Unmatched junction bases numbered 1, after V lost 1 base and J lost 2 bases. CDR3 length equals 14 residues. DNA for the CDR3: TGTGCCAGCAGTTTAGAGGGGGCACAAGAGACCCAGTACTTC. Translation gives CASSLEGAQETQYF.

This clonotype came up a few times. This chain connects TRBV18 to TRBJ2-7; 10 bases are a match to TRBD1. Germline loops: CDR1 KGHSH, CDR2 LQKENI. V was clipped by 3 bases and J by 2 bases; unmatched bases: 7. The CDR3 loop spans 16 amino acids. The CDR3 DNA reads TGTGCCAGCTCACCTAACGGGGGACAGGGGCCCTACGAGCAGTACGTC. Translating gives CASSPNGGQGPYEQYV.

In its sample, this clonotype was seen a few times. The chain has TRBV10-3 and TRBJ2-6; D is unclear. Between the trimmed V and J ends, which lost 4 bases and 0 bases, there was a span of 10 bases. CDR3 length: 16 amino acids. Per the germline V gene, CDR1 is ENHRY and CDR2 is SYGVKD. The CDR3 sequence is CAISVGTSSGANVLTF. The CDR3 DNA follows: TGTGCCATCAGTGTAGGCACCAGCTCTGGGGCCAACGTCCTGACTTTC.

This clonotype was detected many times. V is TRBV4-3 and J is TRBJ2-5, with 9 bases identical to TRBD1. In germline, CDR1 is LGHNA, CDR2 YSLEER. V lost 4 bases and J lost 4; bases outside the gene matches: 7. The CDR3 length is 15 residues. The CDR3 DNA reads TGCGCCAGCAGCCTTGAACCGGGACAGGGAGAGACCCAGTACTTC. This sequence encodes CASSLEPGQGETQYF.

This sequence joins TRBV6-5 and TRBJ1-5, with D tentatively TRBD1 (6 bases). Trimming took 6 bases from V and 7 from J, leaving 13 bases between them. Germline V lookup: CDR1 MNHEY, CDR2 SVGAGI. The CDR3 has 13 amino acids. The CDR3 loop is CASRVSGDQPQHF. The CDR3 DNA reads TGTGCCAGCAGAGTATCAGGGGACCAGCCCCAGCATTTT.

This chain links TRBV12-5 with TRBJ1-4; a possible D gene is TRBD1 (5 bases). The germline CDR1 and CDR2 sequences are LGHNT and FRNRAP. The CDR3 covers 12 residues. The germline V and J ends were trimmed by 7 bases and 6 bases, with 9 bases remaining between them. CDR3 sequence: CASAGGDEKLFF. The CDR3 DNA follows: TGTGCTAGTGCCGGGGGGGATGAAAAACTGTTTTTT.

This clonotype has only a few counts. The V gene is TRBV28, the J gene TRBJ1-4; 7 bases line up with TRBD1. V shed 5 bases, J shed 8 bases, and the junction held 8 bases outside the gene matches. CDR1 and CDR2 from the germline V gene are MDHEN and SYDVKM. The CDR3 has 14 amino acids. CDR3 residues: CASSHRGVREKLFF. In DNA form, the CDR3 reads TGTGCCAGCAGTCACAGGGGAGTGAGGGAAAAACTGTTTTTT.

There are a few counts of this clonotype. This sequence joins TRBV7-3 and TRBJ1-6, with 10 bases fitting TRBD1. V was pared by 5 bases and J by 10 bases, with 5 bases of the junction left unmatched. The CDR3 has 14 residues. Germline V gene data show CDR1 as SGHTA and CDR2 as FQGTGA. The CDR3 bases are TGTGCCAGCAGCCCTGACAGGGGGCAGTCACCCCTCCACTTT. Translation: CASSPDRGQSPLHF.

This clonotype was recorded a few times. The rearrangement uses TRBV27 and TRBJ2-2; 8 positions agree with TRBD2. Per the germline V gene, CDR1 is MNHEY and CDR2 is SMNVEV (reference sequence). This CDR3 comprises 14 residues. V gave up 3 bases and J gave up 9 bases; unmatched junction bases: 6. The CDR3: CASSLSGGGRELFF. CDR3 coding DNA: TGTGCCAGCAGTTTGAGCGGGGGCGGCAGGGAGCTGTTTTTT.

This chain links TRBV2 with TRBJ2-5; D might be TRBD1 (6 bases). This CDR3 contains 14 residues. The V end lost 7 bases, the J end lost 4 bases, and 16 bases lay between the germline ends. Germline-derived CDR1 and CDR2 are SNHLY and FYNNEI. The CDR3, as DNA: TGTGCCAGCACTGCCGGGACAAGGGGAGAGACCCAGTACTTC. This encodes CASTAGTRGETQYF.

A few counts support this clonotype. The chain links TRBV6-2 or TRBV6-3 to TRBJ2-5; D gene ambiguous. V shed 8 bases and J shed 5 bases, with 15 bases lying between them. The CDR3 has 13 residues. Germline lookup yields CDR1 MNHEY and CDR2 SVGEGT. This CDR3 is CASSLVSWETQYF. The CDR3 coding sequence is TGTGCCAGCTCATTGGTCTCCTGGGAGACCCAGTACTTC.

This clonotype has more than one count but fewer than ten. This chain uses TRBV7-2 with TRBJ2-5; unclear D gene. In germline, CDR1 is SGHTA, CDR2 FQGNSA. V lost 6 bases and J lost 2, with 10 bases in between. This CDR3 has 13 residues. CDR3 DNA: TGTGCCAGCAGTTACTGGGGACAAGAGACCCAGTACTTC. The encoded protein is CASSYWGQETQYF.

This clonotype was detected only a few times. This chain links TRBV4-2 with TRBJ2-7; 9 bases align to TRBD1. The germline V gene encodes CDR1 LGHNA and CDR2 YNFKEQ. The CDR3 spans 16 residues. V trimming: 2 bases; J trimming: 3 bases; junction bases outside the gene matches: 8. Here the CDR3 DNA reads TGTGCCAGCAGCCAAAATTCCGGGACAGGGTACTACGAGCAGTACGTC. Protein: CASSQNSGTGYYEQYV.

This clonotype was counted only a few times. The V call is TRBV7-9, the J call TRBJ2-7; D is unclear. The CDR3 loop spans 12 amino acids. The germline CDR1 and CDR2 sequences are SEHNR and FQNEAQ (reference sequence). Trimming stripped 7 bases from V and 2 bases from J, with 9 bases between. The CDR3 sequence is CASKDNAYEQYF. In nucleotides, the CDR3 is TGTGCCAGCAAAGATAACGCCTACGAGCAGTACTTC.

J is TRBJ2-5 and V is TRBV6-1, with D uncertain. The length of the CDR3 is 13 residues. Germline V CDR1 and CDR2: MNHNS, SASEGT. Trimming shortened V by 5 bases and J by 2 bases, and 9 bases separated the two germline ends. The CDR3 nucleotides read TGTGCCAGCAGTTCGGGCTTTCAAGAGACCCAGTACTTC. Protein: CASSSGFQETQYF.